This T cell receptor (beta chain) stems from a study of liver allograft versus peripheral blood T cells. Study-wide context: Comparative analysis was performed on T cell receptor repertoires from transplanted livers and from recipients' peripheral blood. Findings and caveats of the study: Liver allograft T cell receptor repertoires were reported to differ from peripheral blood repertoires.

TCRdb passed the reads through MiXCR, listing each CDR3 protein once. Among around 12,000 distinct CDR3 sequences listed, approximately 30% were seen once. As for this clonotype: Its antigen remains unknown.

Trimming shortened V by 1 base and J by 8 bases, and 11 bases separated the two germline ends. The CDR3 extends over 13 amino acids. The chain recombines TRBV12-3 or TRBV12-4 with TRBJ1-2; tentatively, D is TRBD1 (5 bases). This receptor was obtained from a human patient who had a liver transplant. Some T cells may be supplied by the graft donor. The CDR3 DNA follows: TGTGCCAGCAGTTTAGAGGGGTTGGGGGGCTACACCTTC. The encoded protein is CASSLEGLGGYTF.